This note documents a single T cell receptor beta chain sequence. Original methodology: Reference gene primer amplification gave estimated nucleated cell counts. Only in-frame clones appear in the TCRdb table, and some are missing; sequencing was by immunoSEQ multiplex PCR. The DNA was the basis for D and trimming; V, J and clone size are from that table. The profile covers under 150,000 clones, with around 81% appearing a single time and about 9.9% taken by the ten largest. The CDR3 covers 15 residues. Germline CDR1 and CDR2: SGHTA and FQGNSA. V lost 6 bases and J lost 5; bases outside the gene matches: 8. The record originates from a study of blood T cell repertoires in COVID-19.

This TCR was sampled from a man between 40 and 49 years old with active or convalescent COVID-19. The specimen sequenced was peripheral blood. The chain links TRBV7-2 to TRBJ1-5; 9 bases agree with TRBD1. The CDR3 sequence is CASRLGTGSHQPQHF. CDR3 nucleotides: TGTGCCAGCAGACTCGGGACAGGGTCGCATCAGCCCCAGCATTTT.